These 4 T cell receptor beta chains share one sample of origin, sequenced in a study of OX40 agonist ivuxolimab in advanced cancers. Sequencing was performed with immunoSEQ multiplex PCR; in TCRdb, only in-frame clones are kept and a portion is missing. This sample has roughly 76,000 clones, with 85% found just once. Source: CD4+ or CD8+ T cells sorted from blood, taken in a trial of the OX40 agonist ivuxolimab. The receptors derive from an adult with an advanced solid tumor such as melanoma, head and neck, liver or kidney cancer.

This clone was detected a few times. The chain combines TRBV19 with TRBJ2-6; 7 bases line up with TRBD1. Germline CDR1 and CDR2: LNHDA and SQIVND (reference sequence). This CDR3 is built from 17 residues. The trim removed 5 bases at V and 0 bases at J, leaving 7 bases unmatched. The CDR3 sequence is CASSGQVGDSGANVLTF. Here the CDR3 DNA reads TGTGCCAGTAGTGGACAGGTGGGAGACTCTGGGGCCAACGTCCTGACTTTC.

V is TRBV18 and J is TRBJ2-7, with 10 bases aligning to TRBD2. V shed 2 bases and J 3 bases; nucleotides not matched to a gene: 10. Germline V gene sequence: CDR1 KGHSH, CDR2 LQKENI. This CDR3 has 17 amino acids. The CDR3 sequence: CASSPSPASGSFYEQYF. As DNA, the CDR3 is TGTGCCAGCTCACCAAGCCCGGCTAGCGGGAGTTTCTACGAGCAGTACTTC.

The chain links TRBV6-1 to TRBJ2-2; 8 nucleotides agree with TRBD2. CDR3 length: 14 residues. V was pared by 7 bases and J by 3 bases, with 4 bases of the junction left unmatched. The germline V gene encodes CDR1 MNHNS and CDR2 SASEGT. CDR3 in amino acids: CASTVGGDTGELFF. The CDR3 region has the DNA TGTGCCAGCACCGTCGGGGGGGACACCGGGGAGCTGTTTTTT.

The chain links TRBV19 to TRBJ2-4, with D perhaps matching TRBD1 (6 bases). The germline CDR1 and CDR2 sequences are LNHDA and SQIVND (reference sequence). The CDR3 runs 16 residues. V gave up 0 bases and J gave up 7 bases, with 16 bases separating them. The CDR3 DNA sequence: TGTGCCAGTAGTATAGATCAAGCAGGGGAGTTGAACATTCAGTACTTC. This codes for CASSIDQAGELNIQYF. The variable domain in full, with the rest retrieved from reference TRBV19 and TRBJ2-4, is DGGITQSPKYLFRKEGQNVTLSCEQNLNHDAMYWYRQDPGQGLRLIYYSQIVNDFQKGDIAEGYSVSREKKESFPLTVTSAQKNPTAFYLCASSIDQAGELNIQYFGAGTRLSVL.